These T cell receptor beta chains were read from a single sample in a study of T cell changes during pregnancy in multiple sclerosis. Data came from immunoSEQ multiplex PCR; TCRdb stores just in-frame clones and leaves some out. The sample has some 90,000 clones; 90% to 95% are singletons. Sequences were derived from peripheral blood, sampled after pregnancy. The source of these receptors is a female donor in good health, enrolled as a control in a pregnancy study. Both conserved end residues are part of each CDR3. A D gene is named only where the DNA matches it firmly. Size is omitted from some rows. Given values are once, few, many or a class for expanded clones.

abundance	d_gene	v_gene	j_gene	CDR3aa	CDR3nt
NA	NA	TRBV2	TRBJ2-6	CASSEAKDRANVLTF	TGTGCCAGCAGTGAAGCGAAGGACAGGGCCAACGTCCTGACTTTC
NA	NA	TRBV27	TRBJ2-5	CASRRDMIDGTQYF	TGTGCCAGCAGAAGGGACATGATAGATGGGACCCAGTACTTC
NA	TRBD1	TRBV5-4	TRBJ1-4	CASSARTGEKLFF	TGTGCCAGCAGCGCGAGGACAGGTGAAAAACTGTTTTTT
NA	TRBD2	TRBV5-1	TRBJ2-3	CASTQRGKSTDTQYF	TGCGCCAGCACCCAGCGGGGGAAGAGCACAGATACGCAGTATTTT
NA	TRBD1	TRBV7-9	TRBJ2-6	CASSGSQGAGVLTF	TGTGCCAGCAGCGGGTCACAGGGGGCTGGCGTCCTGACTTTC
NA	NA	TRBV7-2	TRBJ1-2	CASSLLGADYGYTF	TGTGCCAGCAGCCTTTTGGGGGCGGACTATGGCTACACCTTC
NA	NA	TRBV7-9	TRBJ2-3	CASSFGLATTDTQYF	TGTGCCAGCAGCTTCGGGTTGGCCACCACAGATACGCAGTATTTT
NA	NA	TRBV5-4	TRBJ1-6	CASSYYARTINSPLHF	TGTGCCAGCAGCTACTATGCTCGGACAATTAATTCACCCCTCCACTTT
few	NA	TRBV2	TRBJ2-3	CASSVVRRAPTDTQYF	TGTGCCAGCAGTGTCGTGCGGCGCGCACCCACAGATACGCAGTATTTT
NA	NA	TRBV30	TRBJ1-6	CAWSPSGSGDSPLHF	TGTGCCTGGAGTCCCTCGGGGTCGGGGGATTCACCCCTCCACTTT
NA	TRBD1	TRBV19	TRBJ2-7	CASGTGVSYEQYF	TGTGCCAGTGGGACAGGGGTCTCCTACGAGCAGTACTTC
NA	TRBD1	TRBV5-4	TRBJ2-2	CASSRQGASTGELFF	TGTGCCAGCAGCCGACAGGGGGCTTCCACCGGGGAGCTGTTTTTT
NA	NA	TRBV7-2	TRBJ1-2	CANSRANYGYTF	TGTGCCAATAGCAGGGCTAACTATGGCTACACCTTC
NA	NA	TRBV29-1	TRBJ2-7	CSVMSGVRYEQYF	TGCAGCGTTATGTCGGGGGTGCGCTACGAGCAGTACTTC
NA	NA	TRBV7-3	TRBJ2-3	CASSFSVSTDTQYF	TGTGCCAGCAGCTTTAGCGTAAGCACAGATACGCAGTATTTT
NA	NA	TRBV16	TRBJ1-1	CASSQGKQGGTEAFF	TGTGCCAGCAGCCAAGGGAAGCAGGGTGGCACTGAAGCTTTCTTT
NA	NA	TRBV20-1	TRBJ2-7	CSSRVSYEQYF	TGCAGTTCTCGGGTTTCCTACGAGCAGTACTTC
NA	NA	TRBV11-1	TRBJ1-1	CASSLRVLNTEAFF	TGTGCCAGCAGCTTGAGGGTTTTGAACACTGAAGCTTTCTTT
NA	NA	TRBV11-2	TRBJ2-1	CASRSTPYNEQFF	TGTGCCAGCAGATCGACACCGTACAATGAGCAGTTCTTC
NA	TRBD1	TRBV5-5	TRBJ2-5	CASSFGAQGAQETQYF	TGTGCCAGCAGCTTTGGGGCCCAGGGGGCCCAAGAGACCCAGTACTTC
NA	NA	TRBV9	TRBJ2-7	CASSVGGDRAYEQYF	TGTGCCAGCAGCGTAGGGGGGGACAGAGCCTACGAGCAGTACTTC
NA	NA	TRBV4-1	TRBJ2-5	CASSQDSQETQYF	TGCGCCAGCAGCCAAGACAGTCAAGAGACCCAGTACTTC
NA	NA	TRBV11-2	TRBJ1-4	CASSLDGQSNEKLFF	TGTGCCAGCAGCTTAGACGGACAGAGTAATGAAAAACTGTTTTTT
NA	NA	TRBV20-1	TRBJ1-5	CSAPQDLIQHF	TGCAGTGCTCCCCAGGATCTCATACAGCATTTT
NA	TRBD2	TRBV7-2	TRBJ2-1	CASSLARRGAGNEQFF	TGTGCCAGCAGCTTAGCGCGGCGGGGGGCCGGGAATGAGCAGTTCTTC
NA	TRBD2	TRBV7-2	TRBJ2-7	CASSLGASGGPNF	TGTGCCAGCAGCTTAGGGGCTAGCGGGGGCCCCAACTTC
NA	NA	TRBV15	TRBJ2-1	CATRDFANEQFF	TGTGCCACCCGAGACTTCGCAAATGAGCAGTTCTTC
NA	TRBD2	TRBV7-8	TRBJ2-2	CASSPGLAGLPGELFF	TGTGCCAGCAGCCCGGGACTAGCGGGACTCCCCGGGGAGCTGTTTTTT
NA	NA	TRBV7-9	TRBJ2-1	CASSTSPLNEQFF	TGTGCCAGCAGCACATCTCCTTTGAATGAGCAGTTCTTC
NA	NA	TRBV2	TRBJ1-4	CASRGQIANEKLFF	TGTGCCAGCAGAGGACAGATAGCGAATGAAAAACTGTTTTTT
NA	NA	TRBV5-4	TRBJ2-5	CASSSRETETQYF	TGTGCCAGCAGCTCCCGGGAAACAGAGACCCAGTACTTC
NA	NA	TRBV6-4	TRBJ2-7	CASSYTYEQYF	TGTGCCAGCAGTTACACCTACGAGCAGTACTTC
NA	TRBD1	TRBV12-5	TRBJ2-3	CASGEQGAADTQYF	TGTGCTAGTGGTGAACAGGGGGCTGCAGATACGCAGTATTTT
NA	NA	TRBV6-5	TRBJ2-1	CASSYEAGAGEQFF	TGTGCCAGCAGTTACGAGGCGGGGGCAGGTGAGCAGTTCTTC
NA	NA	TRBV7-2	TRBJ1-3	CASSLGVYSGNTIYF	TGTGCCAGCAGCTTAGGCGTATACTCTGGAAACACCATATATTTT
NA	TRBD1	TRBV5-6	TRBJ1-2	CASRGRGKEYGYTF	TGTGCCAGCAGGGGCAGGGGGAAGGAATATGGCTACACCTTC
NA	TRBD1	TRBV4-3	TRBJ1-6	CASSYGQGTPPLHF	TGCGCCAGCAGCTACGGACAGGGGACCCCACCCCTCCACTTT